This entry describes one TCR beta chain. Its matching antigen is unknown. An immunoSEQ assay, version v3.0, was performed at survey level. Assay used: immunoSEQ multiplex PCR; TCRdb lists only in-frame clones, some missing. Of 8,400 or so clones in the sample, 80% to 85% were seen once. This entry comes from a study of long-term antiretroviral therapy in people with HIV. Study results and limitations: Blood sampling spanned 2004 to 2017, possibly under older ART regimens.

Germline assignment: CDR1 SNHLY and CDR2 FYNNEI. Losses at the gene ends were 7 bases for V and 4 bases for J; bases not matched to a gene: 9. This CDR3 comprises 15 residues. The TCR sequence derives from a man under 40 with HIV. The chain links TRBV2 to TRBJ1-5; 8 nucleotides line up with TRBD1. This sample comprised unsorted PBMCs, obtained 0.3 years before starting antiretroviral therapy. CDR3 loop: CASKTGTGGNQPQHF. The CDR3 region has the DNA TGTGCCAGCAAAACCGGGACAGGAGGGAATCAGCCCCAGCATTTT.